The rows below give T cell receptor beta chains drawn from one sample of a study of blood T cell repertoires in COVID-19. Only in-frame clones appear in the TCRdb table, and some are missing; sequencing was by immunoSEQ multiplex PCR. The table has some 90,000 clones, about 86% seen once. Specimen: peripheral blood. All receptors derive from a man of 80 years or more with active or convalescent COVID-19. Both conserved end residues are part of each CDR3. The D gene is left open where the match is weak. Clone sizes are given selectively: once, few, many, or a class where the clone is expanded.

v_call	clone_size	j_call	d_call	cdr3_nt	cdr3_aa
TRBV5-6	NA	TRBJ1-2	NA	TGTGCCAGCAGCTTTTGGGGAGAAAATGGCTACACCTTC	CASSFWGENGYTF
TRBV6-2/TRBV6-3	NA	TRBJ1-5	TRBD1	TGTGCCAGCAGTCACGCGACAGGGGTGGTTAGCAATCAGCCCCAGCATTTT	CASSHATGVVSNQPQHF
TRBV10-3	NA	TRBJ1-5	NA	TGTGCCATCAGGCGGTCAGGGATGGATCAGCCCCAGCATTTT	CAIRRSGMDQPQHF
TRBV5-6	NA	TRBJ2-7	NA	TGTGCCAGCAGATGGGGACGGGGGAGCTCCTACGAGCAGTACTTC	CASRWGRGSSYEQYF
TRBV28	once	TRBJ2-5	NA	TGTGCCAGCAGTTATCCCCCAAGCGGGCAAGAGACCCAGTACTTC	CASSYPPSGQETQYF
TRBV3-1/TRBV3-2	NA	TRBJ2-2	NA	TGTGCCAGCACCTCGGGGGACACCGGGGAGCTGTTTTTT	CASTSGDTGELFF
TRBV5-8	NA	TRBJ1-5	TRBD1	TGTGCCAGCAGCACAGGGGGAAGGAGCAATCAGCCCCAGCATTTT	CASSTGGRSNQPQHF
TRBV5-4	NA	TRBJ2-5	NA	TGTGCCAGCAGCACTCGGACGGGACAAGAGACCCAGTACTTC	CASSTRTGQETQYF
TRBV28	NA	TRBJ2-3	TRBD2	TGTGCCAGCACCTCCCAGAGGCGGCGGGAGTACCGCACAGATACGCAGTATTTT	CASTSQRRREYRTDTQYF
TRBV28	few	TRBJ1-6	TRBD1	TGTGCCAGCAGTACCTGGACAGGCCTCAATTCACCCCTCCACTTT	CASSTWTGLNSPLHF
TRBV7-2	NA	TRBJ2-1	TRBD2	TGTGCCAGCAGCCCTGTCCTGGGGACTAGCGGGAGAAATGAGCAGTTCTTC	CASSPVLGTSGRNEQFF
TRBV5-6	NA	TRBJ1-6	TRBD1	TGTGCCAGCAAACGAGGGGGCGCCAGGGTCTCACCCCTCCACTTT	CASKRGGARVSPLHF
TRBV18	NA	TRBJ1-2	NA	TGTGCCAGCTCGGCTGACTCTAACTATGGCTACACCTTC	CASSADSNYGYTF